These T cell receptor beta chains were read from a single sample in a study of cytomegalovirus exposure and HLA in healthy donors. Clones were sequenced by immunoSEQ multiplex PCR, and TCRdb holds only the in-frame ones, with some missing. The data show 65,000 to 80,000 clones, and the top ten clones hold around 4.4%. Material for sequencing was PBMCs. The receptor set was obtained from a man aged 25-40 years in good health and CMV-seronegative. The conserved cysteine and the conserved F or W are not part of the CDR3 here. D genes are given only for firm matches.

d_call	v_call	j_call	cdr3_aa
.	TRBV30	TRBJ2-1	AWSVFRRYNEQF
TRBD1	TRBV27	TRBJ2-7	ASRSQPGQGTVEQY
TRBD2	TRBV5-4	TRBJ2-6	ASTHMGAGVGGANVLT
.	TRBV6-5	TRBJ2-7	ASRPAGSYEQY
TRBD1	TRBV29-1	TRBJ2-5	SVRQGAGETQY
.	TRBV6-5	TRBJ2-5	ASSYSGLPGETQY
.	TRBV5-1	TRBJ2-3	ASSLISGSTDTQY
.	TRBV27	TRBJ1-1	ASSLRQPNTEAF
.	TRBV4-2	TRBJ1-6	ASSLPGTGGTPLH
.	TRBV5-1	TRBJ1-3	ASSDSYSGNTIY
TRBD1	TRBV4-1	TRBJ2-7	ASSQDPAGQGTYEQY
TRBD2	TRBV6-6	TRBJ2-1	ASGTSAADNEQF
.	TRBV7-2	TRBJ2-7	ASSTRRGEQY
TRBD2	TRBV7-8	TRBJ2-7	ASSSASGFVNEQY
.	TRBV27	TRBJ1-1	ASHTNTEAF
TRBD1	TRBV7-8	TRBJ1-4	ASSLTGAATNEKLF
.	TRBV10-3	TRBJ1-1	AINTGRNTEAF
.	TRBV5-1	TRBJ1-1	ASSPLSDSTEAF
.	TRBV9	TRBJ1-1	ASSRTGTNEVGAF
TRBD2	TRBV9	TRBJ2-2	ASSVALAEGGELF
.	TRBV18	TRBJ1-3	ASSPVRTDSGNTIY
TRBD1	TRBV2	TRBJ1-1	ASSLGQGGNTEAF
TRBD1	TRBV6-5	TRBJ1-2	ASNRRGYGGYT
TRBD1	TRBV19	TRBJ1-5	ASSPDRSLSTQH
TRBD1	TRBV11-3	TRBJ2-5	ASSLARDSQTQY
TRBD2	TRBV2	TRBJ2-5	ASSQILAGGETQY
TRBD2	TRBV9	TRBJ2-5	ASSGTGTSIETQY
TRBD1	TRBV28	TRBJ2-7	ASRSGQNYEQY
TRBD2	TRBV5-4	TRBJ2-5	ASSLGLAVKETQY
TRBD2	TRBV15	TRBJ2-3	ATSRGVGTDTQY
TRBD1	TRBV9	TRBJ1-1	ASSIWTGQNTEAF
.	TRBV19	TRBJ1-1	ASSIDRRNTEAF
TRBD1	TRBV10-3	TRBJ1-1	AISPDRGTEAF
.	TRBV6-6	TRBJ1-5	ASSYGRQPQH
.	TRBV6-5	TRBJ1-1	ASSYSTGHTEAF
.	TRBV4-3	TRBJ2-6	ASSQDGLASGANVLT
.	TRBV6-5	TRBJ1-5	ASSYVAGKGQPQH
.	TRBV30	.	AWREDSTSYEQY
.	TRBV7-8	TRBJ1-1	ASSLNSVNTEAF